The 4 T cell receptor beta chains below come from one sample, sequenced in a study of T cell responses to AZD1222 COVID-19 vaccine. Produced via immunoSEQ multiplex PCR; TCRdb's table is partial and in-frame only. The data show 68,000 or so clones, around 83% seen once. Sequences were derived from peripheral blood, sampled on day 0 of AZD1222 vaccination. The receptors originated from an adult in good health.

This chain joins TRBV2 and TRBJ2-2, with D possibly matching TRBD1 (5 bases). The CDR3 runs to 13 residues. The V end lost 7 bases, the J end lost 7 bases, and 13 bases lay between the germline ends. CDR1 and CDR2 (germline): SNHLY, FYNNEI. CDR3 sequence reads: CASKPLQGGELFF. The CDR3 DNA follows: TGTGCCAGCAAACCGCTGCAGGGCGGGGAGCTGTTTTTT.

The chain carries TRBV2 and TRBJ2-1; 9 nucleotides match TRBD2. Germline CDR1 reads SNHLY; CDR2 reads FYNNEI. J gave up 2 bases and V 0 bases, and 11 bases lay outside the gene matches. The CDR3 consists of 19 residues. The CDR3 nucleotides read TGTGCCAGCAGTGAAGCGCTTAAGACTAGCGGAACACCCTACAATGAGCAGTTCTTC. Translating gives CASSEALKTSGTPYNEQFF.

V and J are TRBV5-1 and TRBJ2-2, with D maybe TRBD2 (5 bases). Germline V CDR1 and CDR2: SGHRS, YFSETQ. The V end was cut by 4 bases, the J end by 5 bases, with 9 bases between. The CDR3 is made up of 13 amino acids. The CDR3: CASSPGGTGELFF. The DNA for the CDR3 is TGCGCCAGCAGCCCTGGAGGAACCGGGGAGCTGTTTTTT.

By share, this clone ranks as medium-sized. CDR3 DNA sequence: TGTGCCAGCAGCCCGACCCGGGGGGGCGGCTACACCTTC. Translation gives CASSPTRGGGYTF. The V call is TRBV6-6, the J call TRBJ1-2; D is perhaps TRBD1 (6 bases). This CDR3 contains 13 residues. Germline V gene lookup returns CDR1 MNHNY and CDR2 SVGAGI (reference sequence). Trimming shortened V by 6 bases and J by 8 bases, and 16 bases separated the two germline ends.